A selection of T cell receptor beta chains follows, all from one sample in a study of regulatory T cells in long-lasting Graves disease. TCRdb re-derived calls from the multiplex PCR reads in MiXCR, one entry per CDR3 protein. The repertoire includes about 200,000 distinct CDR3 sequences, roughly 19% of them detected once, and approximately 12% sits in the top ten. This same sample was also taken into another study, of T cells in Graves' hyperthyroidism and ophthalmopathy.

Sequencing used peripheral blood mononuclear cells (PBMCs), obtained at new diagnosis, from a patient treated with antithyroid drugs. The receptors were sampled from a woman aged 25-40 years with Graves disease. Both conserved end residues are part of each CDR3. D genes are given only for firm matches. The size entry is marked missing in some rows and otherwise reads once, few, many or a size class.

abundance: .; v_gene: TRBV28; d_gene: TRBD2; j_gene: TRBJ2-3; CDR3nt: TGTGCCAGCAGTTTAGTAATCGGGACTAGCGGGGACCCCACAGATACGCAGTATTTT; CDR3aa: CASSLVIGTSGDPTDTQYF
abundance: many; v_gene: TRBV11-2; d_gene: TRBD1; j_gene: TRBJ1-6; CDR3nt: TGTGCCAGCAGCCCTCAGGGGGGTTATAATTCACCCCTCCACTTT; CDR3aa: CASSPQGGYNSPLHF
abundance: many; v_gene: TRBV2; d_gene: .; j_gene: TRBJ2-1; CDR3nt: TGTGCCAGCAGTGAAGACCCCCTTCCCCCCCCCCCAAGATCCACCCCCAATGAGCAGTTCTTC; CDR3aa: CASSEDPLPPPPRSTPNEQFF
abundance: many; v_gene: TRBV13; d_gene: .; j_gene: TRBJ2-7; CDR3nt: TGTGCCAGCAGCCCCGACCTCCCTTGCGAGCAGTACTTC; CDR3aa: CASSPDLPCEQYF
abundance: many; v_gene: TRBV6-4; d_gene: .; j_gene: TRBJ2-6; CDR3nt: TGTGCCAGCAGTGACAGGTCTGGGGCCAACGTCCTGACTTTC; CDR3aa: CASSDRSGANVLTF
abundance: .; v_gene: TRBV27; d_gene: TRBD2; j_gene: TRBJ2-3; CDR3nt: TGTGCCAGCAGGCGGACTAGCGGGAGCTTCACAGATACGCAGTATTTT; CDR3aa: CASRRTSGSFTDTQYF
abundance: many; v_gene: TRBV2; d_gene: .; j_gene: TRBJ1-2; CDR3nt: TGTGCCAGCATCGCCAGTAGTAACTATGGCTACACCTTC; CDR3aa: CASIASSNYGYTF
abundance: many; v_gene: TRBV12-3/TRBV12-4; d_gene: .; j_gene: TRBJ1-4; CDR3nt: TGTGCCAGCAGTTTATTAGGGGAAAAACTGTTTTTT; CDR3aa: CASSLLGEKLFF
abundance: few; v_gene: TRBV7-9; d_gene: .; j_gene: TRBJ1-3; CDR3nt: TGTGCCAGCAGCCACATGTCAGGGGAGGCCGGAAACACCATATATTTT; CDR3aa: CASSHMSGEAGNTIYF
abundance: many; v_gene: TRBV28; d_gene: .; j_gene: TRBJ1-6; CDR3nt: TGTGCCAGCACCCCAGGACAGCCTTCACCCCTCCACTTT; CDR3aa: CASTPGQPSPLHF